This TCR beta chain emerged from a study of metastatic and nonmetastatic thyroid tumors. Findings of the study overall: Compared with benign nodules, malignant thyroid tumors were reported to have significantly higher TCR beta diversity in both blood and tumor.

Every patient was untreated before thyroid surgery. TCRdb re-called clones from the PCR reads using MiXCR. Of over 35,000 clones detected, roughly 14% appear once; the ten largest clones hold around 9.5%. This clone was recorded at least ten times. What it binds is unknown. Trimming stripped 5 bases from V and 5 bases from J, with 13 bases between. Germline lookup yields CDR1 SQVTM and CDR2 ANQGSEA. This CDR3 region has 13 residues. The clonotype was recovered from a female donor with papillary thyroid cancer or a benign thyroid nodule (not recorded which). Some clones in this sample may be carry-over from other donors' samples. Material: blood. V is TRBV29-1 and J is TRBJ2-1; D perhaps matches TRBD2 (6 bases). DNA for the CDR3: TGCAGCGTTCCCTCCAGCGGGCACAATGAGCAGTTCTTC. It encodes CSVPSSGHNEQFF.